Below, 6 T cell receptor beta chains from the same sample are listed, as sequenced in a study of T cell responses to AZD1222 COVID-19 vaccine. Clones were sequenced by immunoSEQ multiplex PCR, and TCRdb holds only the in-frame ones, with some missing. The data hold 90,000 to 110,000 clones, with around 90% observed a single time. The sequenced sample was peripheral blood, obtained on day 0 of MenACWY control vaccination. The receptors shown here come from an adult in good health.

The chain couples TRBV5-4 to TRBJ2-5; TRBD1 agrees at 9 bases. V shed 4 bases, J shed 2 bases, and the junction held 9 bases outside the gene matches. In germline, CDR1 is SGHNT, CDR2 YYREEE (reference sequence). This CDR3 has 16 residues. The CDR3 nucleotides read TGTGCCAGCAGCGCGGGGACAGGGCCACTTCAAGAGACCCAGTACTTC. Its translation: CASSAGTGPLQETQYF. Looking up the rest from reference TRBV5-4 and TRBJ2-5 gives the full variable domain: ETGVTQSPTHLIKTRGQQVTLRCSSQSGHNTVSWYQQALGQGPQFIFQYYREEENGRGNFPPRFSGLQFPNYSSELNVNALELDDSALYLCASSAGTGPLQETQYFGPGTRLLVL.

The genes are TRBV7-2 and TRBJ2-7, with D possibly being TRBD1 (6 bases). The CDR3 is 14 residues long. Deletions cut 6 bases from V and 7 bases from J, with 19 bases between. CDR1 and CDR2 (germline): SGHTA, FQGNSA. The CDR3, as DNA: TGTGCCAGCAGTGTCGGACAGACCTCGGGAGAGCAGTACTTC. This encodes CASSVGQTSGEQYF.

This chain uses TRBV7-6 with TRBJ1-4; D remains ambiguous. The CDR3 contains 14 residues. Trimming stripped 3 bases from V and 8 bases from J, with 13 bases between. Germline CDR1 and CDR2: SGHVS and FNYEAQ. In nucleotides, the CDR3 is TGTGCCAGCAGCTTGTATGGTGGGTCGGAAAAACTGTTTTTT. Amino acids: CASSLYGGSEKLFF. The full variable domain, completed using reference TRBV7-6 and TRBJ1-4, is GAGVSQSPRYKVTKRGQDVALRCDPISGHVSLYWYRQALGQGPEFLTYFNYEAQQDKSGLPNDRFSAERPEGSISTLTIQRTEQRDSAMYRCASSLYGGSEKLFFGSGTQLSVL.

The DNA of the CDR3 is TGTGCCAGTCAGTCGCGGGACCAGCCCCAGCATTTT. Protein: CASQSRDQPQHF. This chain uses TRBV19 with TRBJ1-5; the D gene is possibly TRBD1 (5 bases). In germline, CDR1 is LNHDA, CDR2 SQIVND (reference sequence). V lost 8 bases and J lost 7, with 12 bases in between. There are 12 residues in the CDR3. Full variable domain (remainder filled in from reference TRBV19 and TRBJ1-5): DGGITQSPKYLFRKEGQNVTLSCEQNLNHDAMYWYRQDPGQGLRLIYYSQIVNDFQKGDIAEGYSVSREKKESFPLTVTSAQKNPTAFYLCASQSRDQPQHFGDGTRLSIL.

The chain carries TRBV5-1 and TRBJ2-7; D gene ambiguous. Looked up from germline, CDR1 is SGHRS and CDR2 is YFSETQ. The V end was cut by 4 bases, the J end by 4 bases, with 12 bases between. The CDR3 length is 13 residues. The CDR3: CASSPSERYEQYF. The CDR3 DNA reads as TGCGCCAGCAGCCCCTCGGAGAGATACGAGCAGTACTTC.

The chain joins TRBV28 to TRBJ2-7; D is perhaps TRBD1 (6 bases). V shed 7 bases and J shed 3 bases, with 19 bases lying between them. CDR1 and CDR2 from the germline V gene are MDHEN and SYDVKM. The CDR3 has 15 amino acids. CDR3 nucleotides: TGTGCCAGCACTTCAACAGGGTTAGGTTTCTACGAGCAGTACTTC. This sequence encodes CASTSTGLGFYEQYF.